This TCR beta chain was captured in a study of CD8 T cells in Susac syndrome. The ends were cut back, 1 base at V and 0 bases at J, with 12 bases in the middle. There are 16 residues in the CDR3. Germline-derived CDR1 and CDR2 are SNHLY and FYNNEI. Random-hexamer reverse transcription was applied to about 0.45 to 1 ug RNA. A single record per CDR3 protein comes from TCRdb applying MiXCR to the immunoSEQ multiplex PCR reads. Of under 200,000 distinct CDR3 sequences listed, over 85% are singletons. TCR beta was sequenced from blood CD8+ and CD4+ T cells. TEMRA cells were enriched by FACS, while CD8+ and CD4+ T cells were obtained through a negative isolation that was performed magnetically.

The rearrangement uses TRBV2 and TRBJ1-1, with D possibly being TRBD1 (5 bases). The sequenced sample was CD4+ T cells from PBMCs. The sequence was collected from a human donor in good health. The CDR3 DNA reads TGTGCCAGCAGTGAAGAGAGGACACGGTTGAACACTGAAGCTTTCTTT. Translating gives CASSEERTRLNTEAFF.